A single sample is the source of the 2 T cell receptor beta chains below, sequenced in a study of regulatory and conventional T cells in RAG deficiency. Blood CD4+ CD25-low CD127-high conventional T cells supplied the genomic DNA template. Data came from immunoSEQ multiplex PCR; TCRdb stores just in-frame clones and leaves some out. The sample contains about 46,000 clones, about nine tenths of which appear only once. Separately, the same data were catalogued under a study of regulatory T cells. That work adds: Primers: 52 TRBV forward and 13 TRBJ reverse.

Sequencing was performed on CD4+ effector T cells sorted from blood. These receptors originate from a human donor in good health.

This chain links TRBV6-5 with TRBJ2-1, with D tentatively TRBD2 (6 bases). This CDR3 has 15 residues. CDR1 MNHEY and CDR2 SVGAGI come from the germline V gene. V was trimmed by 5 bases and J by 0 bases, leaving 11 bases between them. The CDR3 region is CASSGSGSSYNEQFF. The CDR3 DNA is TGTGCCAGCAGTGGTAGCGGTAGCTCCTACAATGAGCAGTTCTTC.

The V gene is TRBV5-4, the J gene TRBJ2-2; 9 positions match TRBD2. The CDR3 has 17 amino acids. Unmatched junction bases numbered 11, after V lost 1 base and J lost 7 bases. Germline loops: CDR1 SGHNT, CDR2 YYREEE (reference sequence). As DNA, the CDR3 is TGTGCCAGCAGCTTGCCTTGGAGCGGGGGGATTGGCGGGGAGCTGTTTTTT. It encodes CASSLPWSGGIGGELFF.